The T cell receptor beta chain described here comes from a study of blood T cell repertoires in COVID-19. Turning to the study itself: The United States, Italy and Spain supplied acute and convalescent COVID-19 samples. Sources were T cells, B-cell-depleted T cells, or PBMCs; the material itself was cDNA or gDNA.

Trimming removed 6 bases from V and 3 bases from J, with 9 bases in between. CDR3 length equals 12 residues. Germline V lookup: CDR1 SGHNT, CDR2 YENEEA. Original handling: Reference gene primer amplification in the assay estimated nucleated cell counts. Produced via immunoSEQ multiplex PCR; TCRdb's table is partial and in-frame only. From that table come the V and J calls and clone size; the DNA was used to work out D and trimming. The top ten clones hold over 15% of a sample with some 80,000 clones, roughly 90% of them seen once. Specimen: peripheral blood. The chain couples TRBV11-3 to TRBJ2-7; weak D call: TRBD1 (5 bases). The origin of this receptor is a human donor in a cohort sampled during active COVID-19. The CDR3 sequence is CASSKTDYEQYF. The CDR3 nucleotides are TGTGCCAGCAGTAAGACAGACTACGAGCAGTACTTC. The full variable domain, with the rest looked up from reference TRBV11-3 and TRBJ2-7, is EAGVVQSPRYKIIEKKQPVAFWCNPISGHNTLYWYLQNLGQGPELLIRYENEEAVDDSQLPKDRFSAERLKGVDSTLKIQPAELGDSAVYLCASSKTDYEQYFGPGTRLTVT.